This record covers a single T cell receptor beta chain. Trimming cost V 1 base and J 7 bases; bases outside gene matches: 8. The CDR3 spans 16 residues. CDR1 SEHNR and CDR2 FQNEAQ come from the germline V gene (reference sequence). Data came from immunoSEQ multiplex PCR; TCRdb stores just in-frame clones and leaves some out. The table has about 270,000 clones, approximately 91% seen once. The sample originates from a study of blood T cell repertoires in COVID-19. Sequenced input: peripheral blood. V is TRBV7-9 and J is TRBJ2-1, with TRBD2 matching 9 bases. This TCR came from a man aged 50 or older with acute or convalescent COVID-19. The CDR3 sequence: CASSLEPLAGSNEQFF. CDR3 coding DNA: TGTGCCAGCAGCTTAGAACCCCTAGCGGGGTCAAATGAGCAGTTCTTC.